Here is one T cell receptor (beta chain) with its context. Antigen specificity is unknown. Here immunoSEQ multiplex PCR was the method, and the copy in TCRdb shows in-frame clones only, minus some. The table shows tens of thousands of clones, with around 85% occurring only once. This specimen belongs to a study of OX40 agonist ivuxolimab in advanced cancers. Study findings and constraints: With doses of 0.1-3.0 mg/kg, partial responders showed among the lowest clonal expansion.

The source of this sequence is an adult with an advanced solid tumor such as melanoma, head and neck, liver or kidney cancer. This material consisted of CD4+ or CD8+ T cells sorted from blood, taken in a trial of the OX40 agonist ivuxolimab.

DNA of the CDR3: TGCGCCAGCAGCCAAGGAGACAGGCCCCAAGAGACCCAGTACTTC. Amino acid sequence: CASSQGDRPQETQYF. The chain uses TRBV4-1 and TRBJ2-5; D perhaps matches TRBD1 (6 bases). The germline CDR1 and CDR2 sequences are MGHRA and YSYEKL. This CDR3 region has 15 residues. The V and J ends lost 1 base and 1 base respectively, with 10 bases between them.